A selection of T cell receptor beta chains follows, all from one sample in a study of blood T cells in healthy people across ages. TCRdb itself ran the 5' RACE reads through MiXCR, one entry per CDR3 protein. Found here are around 790,000 distinct CDR3 sequences, around 42% of them singletons; the top ten hold about a fifth. The sample taken for sequencing was blood. Receptors were obtained from a man aged 55 to 70 in good health. CDR3s include the opening cysteine and the closing phenylalanine or tryptophan. D genes are given only for firm matches. Expanded clones are given a class, and other clones once, few, many or no size at all.

j_gene: TRBJ1-1; abundance: NA; v_gene: TRBV7-2; d_gene: NA; CDR3nt: TGTGCCAGCAGCTTATCGGGCGCGGCGGTCACTGAAGCTTTCTTT; CDR3aa: CASSLSGAAVTEAFF
j_gene: TRBJ2-1; abundance: NA; v_gene: TRBV2; d_gene: TRBD2; CDR3nt: TGTGCCAGCAGTATTTCGCGGGGGGGCGGCAATGAGCAGTTCTTC; CDR3aa: CASSISRGGGNEQFF
j_gene: TRBJ2-1; abundance: few; v_gene: TRBV20-1; d_gene: TRBD1; CDR3nt: TGCAGTGCTAACATCCCGGGACAGGGACGGTTAAACAATGAGCAGTTCTTC; CDR3aa: CSANIPGQGRLNNEQFF
j_gene: TRBJ1-2; abundance: NA; v_gene: TRBV5-1; d_gene: NA; CDR3nt: TGCGCCAGCAGCCAGTGGACTAACTATGGCTACACCTTC; CDR3aa: CASSQWTNYGYTF
j_gene: TRBJ2-1; abundance: NA; v_gene: TRBV25-1; d_gene: TRBD1; CDR3nt: TGTGCCAGCAGTGCAGGCTTGGGTGACAGGGGTAGCTCCTACAATGAGCAGTTCTTC; CDR3aa: CASSAGLGDRGSSYNEQFF
j_gene: TRBJ1-2; abundance: once; v_gene: TRBV12-3/TRBV12-4; d_gene: NA; CDR3nt: TGTGCCAGCAGTTTAAGGGTGGCGGGGGACGGTGGCTACACCTTC; CDR3aa: CASSLRVAGDGGYTF
j_gene: TRBJ1-6; abundance: NA; v_gene: TRBV4-3; d_gene: TRBD1; CDR3nt: TGCGCCAGCAGCCAAGACTTACCCGGTCCGGGACAGAGCCGGTCACCCCTCCACTTT; CDR3aa: CASSQDLPGPGQSRSPLHF
j_gene: TRBJ2-1; abundance: NA; v_gene: TRBV5-1; d_gene: NA; CDR3nt: TGCGCCAGCAGCTTGGAGCTAGAGACCCAGTTCTTC; CDR3aa: CASSLELETQFF
j_gene: TRBJ1-1; abundance: few; v_gene: TRBV28; d_gene: NA; CDR3nt: TGTGCCAGCACCCCAGGGACGTTGAACACTGAAGCTTTCTTT; CDR3aa: CASTPGTLNTEAFF
j_gene: TRBJ2-7; abundance: NA; v_gene: TRBV7-9; d_gene: TRBD1; CDR3nt: TGTGCCAGCAGCTTAGAAGGGACAGGGGGGGTTTTGTACTTC; CDR3aa: CASSLEGTGGVLYF
j_gene: TRBJ1-1; abundance: few; v_gene: TRBV29-1; d_gene: NA; CDR3nt: TGCAGCGTTGGCCAGACCCCTGAAGCTTTCTTT; CDR3aa: CSVGQTPEAFF
j_gene: TRBJ2-5; abundance: NA; v_gene: TRBV7-2; d_gene: TRBD2; CDR3nt: TGTGCCAGCAGCCGAGTTCGGACGGGGGGGCAAGAGACCCAGTACTTC; CDR3aa: CASSRVRTGGQETQYF
j_gene: TRBJ1-6; abundance: NA; v_gene: TRBV5-1; d_gene: TRBD1; CDR3nt: TGCGCCAGCAGCTCCGGGACAGGGGGCTACGGTTCACCCCTCCACTTT; CDR3aa: CASSSGTGGYGSPLHF
j_gene: TRBJ1-2; abundance: NA; v_gene: TRBV12-3/TRBV12-4; d_gene: NA; CDR3nt: TGTGCCAGCAGTTATATGGATAGCTACACCTTC; CDR3aa: CASSYMDSYTF
j_gene: TRBJ2-7; abundance: NA; v_gene: TRBV3-1; d_gene: TRBD1; CDR3nt: TGTGCCAGCAGCCAAAATCCTCTCCAGGGGGCGCCGGGCGAGCAGTACTTC; CDR3aa: CASSQNPLQGAPGEQYF
j_gene: TRBJ2-5; abundance: few; v_gene: TRBV11-3; d_gene: NA; CDR3nt: TGTGCCAGCAGCTTAGGACTGTCGGTGGTCCAAGAGACCCAGTACTTC; CDR3aa: CASSLGLSVVQETQYF
j_gene: TRBJ2-7; abundance: NA; v_gene: TRBV7-2; d_gene: TRBD1; CDR3nt: TGTGCCAGCAGATTACGGGGACAGGGGGCAGCCTACGAGCAGTACTTC; CDR3aa: CASRLRGQGAAYEQYF
j_gene: TRBJ2-7; abundance: NA; v_gene: TRBV9; d_gene: TRBD2; CDR3nt: TGTGCCAGCAGCGTAGGACTAGCGGACTCCTACGAGCAGTACTTC; CDR3aa: CASSVGLADSYEQYF
j_gene: TRBJ2-7; abundance: NA; v_gene: TRBV29-1; d_gene: NA; CDR3nt: TGCAGCGTAGAAACATTCCTCTACGAGCAGTACTTC; CDR3aa: CSVETFLYEQYF
j_gene: TRBJ2-7; abundance: NA; v_gene: TRBV7-2; d_gene: NA; CDR3nt: TGTGCCAGCAGCGCCTACACAGACTACGAGCAGTACTTC; CDR3aa: CASSAYTDYEQYF
j_gene: TRBJ2-3; abundance: NA; v_gene: TRBV9; d_gene: NA; CDR3nt: TGTGCCAGCAGCGTAGGACTACAAAGGGATACGCAGTATTTT; CDR3aa: CASSVGLQRDTQYF
j_gene: TRBJ2-1; abundance: once; v_gene: TRBV30; d_gene: TRBD2; CDR3nt: TGTGCCTGGAGTCTGACTAGCGGGGATGAGCAGTTCTTC; CDR3aa: CAWSLTSGDEQFF
j_gene: TRBJ1-2; abundance: many; v_gene: TRBV20-1; d_gene: NA; CDR3nt: TGCAGTGCCGAAGAGGGGAATCACAAGTCAGCTGGCTACACCTTC; CDR3aa: CSAEEGNHKSAGYTF
j_gene: TRBJ2-5; abundance: NA; v_gene: TRBV7-9; d_gene: NA; CDR3nt: TGTGCCAGCAGCTTAGCGCTCGGGGGCAGGGAGACCCAGTACTTC; CDR3aa: CASSLALGGRETQYF
j_gene: TRBJ2-2; abundance: NA; v_gene: TRBV7-2; d_gene: NA; CDR3nt: TGTGCCAGCAGCCAACAACTAGTAAGCGGGGAGCTGTTTTTT; CDR3aa: CASSQQLVSGELFF
j_gene: TRBJ2-3; abundance: few; v_gene: TRBV5-6; d_gene: TRBD1; CDR3nt: TGTGCCAGCAGCCCCGCCCGGGACAGAAGAACAGATACGCAGTATTTT; CDR3aa: CASSPARDRRTDTQYF
j_gene: TRBJ1-6; abundance: NA; v_gene: TRBV4-3; d_gene: NA; CDR3nt: TGCGCCAGCAGCCAAGAACGGGGTTCACCCCTCCACTTT; CDR3aa: CASSQERGSPLHF
j_gene: TRBJ2-1; abundance: NA; v_gene: TRBV5-1; d_gene: NA; CDR3nt: TGCGCCAGCAGCGCCCGTACCAGGGGCGCGGGCAATGAGCAGTTCTTC; CDR3aa: CASSARTRGAGNEQFF
j_gene: TRBJ2-1; abundance: NA; v_gene: TRBV20-1; d_gene: NA; CDR3nt: TGCAGTGCTTGGGGGGATGAGCAGTTCTTC; CDR3aa: CSAWGDEQFF
j_gene: TRBJ1-2; abundance: NA; v_gene: TRBV27; d_gene: NA; CDR3nt: TGTGCCAGCAGTTCTGATACAGGCTATGGCTACACCTTC; CDR3aa: CASSSDTGYGYTF
j_gene: TRBJ2-6; abundance: NA; v_gene: TRBV19; d_gene: NA; CDR3nt: TGTGCCAGTATGGGTCTCGGGGCCAACGTCCTGACTTTC; CDR3aa: CASMGLGANVLTF
j_gene: TRBJ1-1; abundance: many; v_gene: TRBV6-2/TRBV6-3; d_gene: NA; CDR3nt: TGTGCCAGCAGTACGGCGGGGGAGGGTTTCACTGAAGCTTTCTTT; CDR3aa: CASSTAGEGFTEAFF
j_gene: TRBJ2-7; abundance: NA; v_gene: TRBV2; d_gene: NA; CDR3nt: TGTGCCAGCAGTGAAGGTTGGAGAGGGTACTTC; CDR3aa: CASSEGWRGYF
j_gene: TRBJ2-7; abundance: NA; v_gene: TRBV20-1; d_gene: TRBD1; CDR3nt: TGCAGTGCTAGTGCCCCGGACAGGGGATCCTACGAGCAGTACTTC; CDR3aa: CSASAPDRGSYEQYF
j_gene: TRBJ1-1; abundance: NA; v_gene: TRBV5-1; d_gene: NA; CDR3nt: TGCGCCAGCAGCTTGGCCCTCGGGGGGACTAACACTGAAGCTTTCTTT; CDR3aa: CASSLALGGTNTEAFF
j_gene: TRBJ2-1; abundance: NA; v_gene: TRBV4-3; d_gene: NA; CDR3nt: TGCGCCAGCAGCCATGACTTAAGCAATGAGCAGTTCTTC; CDR3aa: CASSHDLSNEQFF
j_gene: TRBJ2-3; abundance: NA; v_gene: TRBV10-3; d_gene: TRBD2; CDR3nt: TGTGCCATCAGTGAGTCCTCGGAGCGGGGGGTGTCAGATACGCAGTATTTT; CDR3aa: CAISESSERGVSDTQYF
j_gene: TRBJ1-2; abundance: few; v_gene: TRBV4-3; d_gene: NA; CDR3nt: TGCGCCAGCAGCCAAGATAGAAGCAACCGCTACGGCTACACCTTC; CDR3aa: CASSQDRSNRYGYTF
j_gene: TRBJ2-1; abundance: many; v_gene: TRBV29-1; d_gene: NA; CDR3nt: TGCAGCGCCGTTTCCCGGGATGGCTCCTACAATGAGCAGTTCTTC; CDR3aa: CSAVSRDGSYNEQFF
j_gene: TRBJ2-1; abundance: few; v_gene: TRBV18; d_gene: NA; CDR3nt: TGTGCCAGCCGCCCGGCTCAAGGTGAGCAGTTCTTC; CDR3aa: CASRPAQGEQFF
j_gene: TRBJ2-5; abundance: NA; v_gene: TRBV2; d_gene: TRBD2; CDR3nt: TGTGCCTGCCGCGGGGCGGGGGAGTACCAAGAGACCCAGTACTTC; CDR3aa: CACRGAGEYQETQYF
j_gene: TRBJ2-1; abundance: NA; v_gene: TRBV12-5; d_gene: NA; CDR3nt: TGTGCTAGTGATTCAAAAAGGAGCTCCTACAATGAGCAGTTCTTC; CDR3aa: CASDSKRSSYNEQFF
j_gene: TRBJ2-1; abundance: few; v_gene: TRBV11-2; d_gene: NA; CDR3nt: TGTGCCAGCAGCCACATTTCCAGGGGTTACAATGAGCAGTTCTTC; CDR3aa: CASSHISRGYNEQFF
j_gene: TRBJ1-1; abundance: few; v_gene: TRBV4-3; d_gene: NA; CDR3nt: TGCGCCAGCAGCCAAGATAGGATGGTAAACACTGAAGCTTTCTTT; CDR3aa: CASSQDRMVNTEAFF
j_gene: TRBJ2-1; abundance: NA; v_gene: TRBV5-5; d_gene: TRBD1; CDR3nt: TGTGCCAGCAGCTTGGGACAGGGGATGGCCAATGAGCAGTTCTTC; CDR3aa: CASSLGQGMANEQFF
j_gene: TRBJ2-1; abundance: few; v_gene: TRBV12-3/TRBV12-4; d_gene: NA; CDR3nt: TGTGCCAGCAGTCCTATAGGGCCTCACAATGAGCAGTTCTTC; CDR3aa: CASSPIGPHNEQFF